Listed below are T cell receptor beta chains from one sample, sequenced in a study of blood T cell repertoires in COVID-19. Sequencing used immunoSEQ multiplex PCR; TCRdb keeps in-frame clones, though not all of them. This table has around 30,000 clones, 80% appearing once. The sample comprised peripheral blood. These receptor sequences come from a woman aged 70-85 years with acute or convalescent COVID-19. Both conserved end residues are trimmed from each CDR3. The order of the fields is V gene, J gene, CDR3 length, CDR3 protein.

TRBV9	TRBJ2-2	13	ASSVRTGGAGELF
TRBV27	TRBJ1-2	12	ASSLTGSRAGYT
TRBV9	TRBJ1-6	15	ASSVGGAGRTNSPLH
TRBV7-9	TRBJ2-2	12	ASSLQTSAGELF
TRBV2	TRBJ2-7	10	ASSQNSYEQY
TRBV6-5	TRBJ1-3	13	ASSDRGSSGNTIY
TRBV5-1	TRBJ2-1	10	ASSRKTDEQF
TRBV27	TRBJ2-7	14	ASSFVSGSLAYEQY
TRBV9	TRBJ2-2	14	ASSVGRVLNTGELF
TRBV27	TRBJ2-3	14	ASSPHRLAGGDTQY
TRBV5-6	TRBJ1-1	14	ASSLRPGVTNTEAF
TRBV20-1	TRBJ2-4	9	SGPAGNIQY